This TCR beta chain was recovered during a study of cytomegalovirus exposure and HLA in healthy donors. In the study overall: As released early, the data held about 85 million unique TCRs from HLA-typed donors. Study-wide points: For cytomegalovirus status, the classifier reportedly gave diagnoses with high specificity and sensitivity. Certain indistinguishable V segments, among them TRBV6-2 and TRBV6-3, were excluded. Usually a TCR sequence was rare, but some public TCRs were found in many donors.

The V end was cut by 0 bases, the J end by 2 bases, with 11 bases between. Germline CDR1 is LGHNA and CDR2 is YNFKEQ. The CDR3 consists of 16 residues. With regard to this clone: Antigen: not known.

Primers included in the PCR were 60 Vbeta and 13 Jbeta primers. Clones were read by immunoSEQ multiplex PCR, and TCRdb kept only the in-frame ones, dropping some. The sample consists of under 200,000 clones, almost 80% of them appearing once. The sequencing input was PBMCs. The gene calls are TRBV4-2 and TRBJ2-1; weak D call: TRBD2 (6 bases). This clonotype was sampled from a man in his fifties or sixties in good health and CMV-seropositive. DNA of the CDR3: TGTGCCAGCAGCCAAGAGGGCAGCGGGCCCTACAATGAGCAGTTCTTC. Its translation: CASSQEGSGPYNEQFF.